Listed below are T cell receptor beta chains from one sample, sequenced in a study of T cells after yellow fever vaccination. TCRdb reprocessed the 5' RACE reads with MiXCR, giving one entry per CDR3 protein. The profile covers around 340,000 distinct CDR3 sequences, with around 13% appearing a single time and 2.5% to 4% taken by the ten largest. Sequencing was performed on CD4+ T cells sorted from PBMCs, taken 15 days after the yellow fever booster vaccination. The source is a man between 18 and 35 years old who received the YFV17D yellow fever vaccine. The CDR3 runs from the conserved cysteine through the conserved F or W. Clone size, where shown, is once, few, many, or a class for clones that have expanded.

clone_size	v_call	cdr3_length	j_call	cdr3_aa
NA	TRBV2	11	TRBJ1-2	CASSGTGSYTF
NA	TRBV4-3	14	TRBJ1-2	CASSQEQRFYGYTF
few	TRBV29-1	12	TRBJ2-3	CSVGSSADTQYF
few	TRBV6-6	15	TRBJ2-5	CASSGTSGGVETQYF
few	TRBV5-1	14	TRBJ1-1	CASSLSGFGTEAFF
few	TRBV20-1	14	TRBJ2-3	CSASWGGYTDTQYF
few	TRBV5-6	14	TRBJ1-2	CASSFWQGGYGYTF
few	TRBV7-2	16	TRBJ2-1	CASSRPGASSYNEQFF
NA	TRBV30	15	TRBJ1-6	CAWSRGQTLIGPLHF
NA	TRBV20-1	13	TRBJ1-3	CSAGRDAGNTIYF
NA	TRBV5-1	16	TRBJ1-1	CASSEPGGAMNTEAFF
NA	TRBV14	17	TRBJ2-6	CASNPGGTLSGANVLTF
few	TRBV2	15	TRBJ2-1	CASSEETGTYNEQFF
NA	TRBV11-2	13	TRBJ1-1	CASSSQPRTEAFF
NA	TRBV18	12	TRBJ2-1	CASSPQRREQFF
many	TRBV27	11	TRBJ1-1	CASGASAEAFF
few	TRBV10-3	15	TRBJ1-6	CAISELGQGNSPLHF
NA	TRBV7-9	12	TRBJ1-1	CASSPGGPEAFF
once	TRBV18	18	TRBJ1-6	CASSPAHGTGGNNSPLHF
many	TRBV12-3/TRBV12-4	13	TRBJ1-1	CASSLEVDTEAFF
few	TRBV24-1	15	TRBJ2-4	CATSDTTSGGDIQYF
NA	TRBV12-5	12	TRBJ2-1	CASGLPRLAQFF
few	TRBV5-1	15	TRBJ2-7	CASSHKSSVEREQYF
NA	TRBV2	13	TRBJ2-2	CASSGERRGELFF
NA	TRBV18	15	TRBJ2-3	CASSPWGLDTDTQYF
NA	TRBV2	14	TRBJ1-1	CASSEAGWGTEAFF
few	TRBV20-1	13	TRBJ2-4	CSASDLGRNIQYF
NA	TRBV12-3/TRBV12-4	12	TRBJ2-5	CASSLPGGPQYF
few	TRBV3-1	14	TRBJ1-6	CASRPTGESSPLHF
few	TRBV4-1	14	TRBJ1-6	CASTALGGGSPLHF
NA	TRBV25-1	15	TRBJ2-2	CASSDPTVNTGELFF
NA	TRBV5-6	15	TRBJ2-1	CASSLWGENYNEQFF
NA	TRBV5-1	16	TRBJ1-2	CASSLGGAVVPYGYTF
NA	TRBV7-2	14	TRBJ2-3	CASSLAQGGRTQYF
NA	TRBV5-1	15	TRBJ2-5	CASSLEGFNQETQYF
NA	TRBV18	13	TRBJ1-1	CASSPSGRREAFF
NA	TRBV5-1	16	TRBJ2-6	CASSLGDRAGANVLTF
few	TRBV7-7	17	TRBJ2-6	CASSQTSTSAGANVLTF
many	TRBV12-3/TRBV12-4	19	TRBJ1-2	CASSFSAPGADGGFNGYTF
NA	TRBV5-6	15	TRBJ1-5	CASSSTGSWGQPQHF
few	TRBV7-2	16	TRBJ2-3	CASRAPGGRATDTQYF
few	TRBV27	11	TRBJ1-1	CASSGRGSAFF
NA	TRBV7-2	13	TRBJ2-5	CASSSHPGETQYF
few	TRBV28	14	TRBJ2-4	CASRRGQRQNIQYF
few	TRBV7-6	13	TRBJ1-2	CASSLGQAGAYTF